This T cell receptor beta chain was sequenced for a study of radiotherapy plus CTLA-4 blockade in lung cancer. Study at large: Around 19% of enrolled patients responded objectively, and about 31% had disease control. Study-level findings and limits: Expansion of tumor-derived TCR clones was observed in blood after radiotherapy plus ipilimumab. Reportedly, early blood T cell clone dynamics best predicted response, with interferon-beta.

Assay: immunoSEQ multiplex PCR; the TCRdb copy retains only in-frame clones and omits some. The sample records more than 40,000 clones, around 69% being singletons. Germline loops: CDR1 PRHDT, CDR2 FYEKMQ (reference sequence). V was cut by 7 bases and J by 1 base, with 25 bases left in between. The CDR3 consists of 18 residues. A word on this clone: The antigen is undetermined.

Patients had chemo-refractory metastatic non-small-cell lung cancer and received focal radiation plus CTLA-4 blockade that used ipilimumab. The sequencing here drew on peripheral blood, taken from a patient treated with radiotherapy plus ipilimumab. The J gene is TRBJ1-1, the V gene TRBV13, with D uncertain. The source is a human donor with non-small cell lung cancer who had stable disease on radiotherapy plus ipilimumab. CDR3 loop: CASNRPGSLTRKNTEAFF. Here the CDR3 DNA reads TGTGCCAGCAACCGTCCAGGCAGCTTGACACGAAAGAACACTGAAGCTTTCTTT.